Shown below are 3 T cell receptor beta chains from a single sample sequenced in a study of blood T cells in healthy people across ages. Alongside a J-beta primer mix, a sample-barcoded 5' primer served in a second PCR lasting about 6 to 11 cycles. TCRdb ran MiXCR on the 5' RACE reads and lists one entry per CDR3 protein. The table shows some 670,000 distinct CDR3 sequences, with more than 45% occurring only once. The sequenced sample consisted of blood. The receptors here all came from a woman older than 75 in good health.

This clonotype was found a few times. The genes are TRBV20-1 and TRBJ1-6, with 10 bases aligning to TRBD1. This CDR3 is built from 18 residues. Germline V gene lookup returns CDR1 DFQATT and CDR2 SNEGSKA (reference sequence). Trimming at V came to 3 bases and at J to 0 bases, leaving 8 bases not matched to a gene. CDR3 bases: TGCAGTGCTAGGAGGAGGGACAGGGGAAGCTCCTATAATTCACCCCTCCACTTT. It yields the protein CSARRRDRGSSYNSPLHF.

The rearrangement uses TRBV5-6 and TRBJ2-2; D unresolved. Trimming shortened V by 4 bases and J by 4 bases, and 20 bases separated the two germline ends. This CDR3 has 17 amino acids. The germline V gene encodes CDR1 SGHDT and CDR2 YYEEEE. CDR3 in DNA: TGTGCCAGCAGCGCGCCCCCTTTTTTGGTGAGCACCGGGGAGCTGTTTTTT. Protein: CASSAPPFLVSTGELFF.

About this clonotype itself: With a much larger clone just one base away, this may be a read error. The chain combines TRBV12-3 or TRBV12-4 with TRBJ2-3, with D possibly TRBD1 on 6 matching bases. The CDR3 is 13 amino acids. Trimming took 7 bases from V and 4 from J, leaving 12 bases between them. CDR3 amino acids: CASNGQSADTQYF. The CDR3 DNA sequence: TGTGCCAGCAACGGACAGAGTGCAGATACGCAGTATTTT.